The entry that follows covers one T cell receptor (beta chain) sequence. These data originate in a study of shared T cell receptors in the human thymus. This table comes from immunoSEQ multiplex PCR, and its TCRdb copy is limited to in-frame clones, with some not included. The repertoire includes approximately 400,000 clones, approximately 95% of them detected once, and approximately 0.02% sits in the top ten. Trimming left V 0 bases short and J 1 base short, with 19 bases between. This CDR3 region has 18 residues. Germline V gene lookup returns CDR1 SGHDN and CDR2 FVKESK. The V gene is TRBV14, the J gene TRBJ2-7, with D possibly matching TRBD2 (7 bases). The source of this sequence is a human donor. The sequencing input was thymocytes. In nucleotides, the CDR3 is TGTGCCAGCAGCCAAGATACCGGGGGGCGGATGGGATCCTACGAGCAGTACTTC. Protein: CASSQDTGGRMGSYEQYF.